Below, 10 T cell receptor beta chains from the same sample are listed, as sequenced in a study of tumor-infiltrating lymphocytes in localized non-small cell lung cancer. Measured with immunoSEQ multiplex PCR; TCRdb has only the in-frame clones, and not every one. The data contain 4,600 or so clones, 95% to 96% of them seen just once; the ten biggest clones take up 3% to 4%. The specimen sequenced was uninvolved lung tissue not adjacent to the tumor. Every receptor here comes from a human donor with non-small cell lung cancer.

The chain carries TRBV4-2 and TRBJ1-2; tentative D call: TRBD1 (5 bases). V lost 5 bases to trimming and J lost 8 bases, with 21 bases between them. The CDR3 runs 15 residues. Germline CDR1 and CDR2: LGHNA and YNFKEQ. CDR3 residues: CASSAGRDDRMGYTF. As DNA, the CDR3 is TGTGCCAGCAGCGCGGGAAGGGACGACAGAATGGGCTACACCTTC.

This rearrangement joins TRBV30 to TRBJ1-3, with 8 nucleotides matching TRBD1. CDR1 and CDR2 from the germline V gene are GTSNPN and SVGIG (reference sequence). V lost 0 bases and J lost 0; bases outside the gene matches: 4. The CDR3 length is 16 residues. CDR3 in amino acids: CAWSVQGEFSGNTIYF. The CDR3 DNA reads TGTGCCTGGAGTGTACAGGGGGAATTCTCTGGAAACACCATATATTTT.

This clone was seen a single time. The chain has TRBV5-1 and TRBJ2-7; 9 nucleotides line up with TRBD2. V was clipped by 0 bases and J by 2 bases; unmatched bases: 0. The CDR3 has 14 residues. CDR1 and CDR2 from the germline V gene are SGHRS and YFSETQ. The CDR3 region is CASSLASGAYEQYF. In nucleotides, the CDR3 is TGCGCCAGCAGCTTGGCTAGCGGGGCCTACGAGCAGTACTTC.

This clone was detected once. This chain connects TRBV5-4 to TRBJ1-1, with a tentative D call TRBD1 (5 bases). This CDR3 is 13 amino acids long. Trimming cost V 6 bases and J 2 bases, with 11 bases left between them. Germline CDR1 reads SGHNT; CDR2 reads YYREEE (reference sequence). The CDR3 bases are TGTGCCAGCAAAGGGGCAACAAACACTGAAGCTTTCTTT. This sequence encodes CASKGATNTEAFF.

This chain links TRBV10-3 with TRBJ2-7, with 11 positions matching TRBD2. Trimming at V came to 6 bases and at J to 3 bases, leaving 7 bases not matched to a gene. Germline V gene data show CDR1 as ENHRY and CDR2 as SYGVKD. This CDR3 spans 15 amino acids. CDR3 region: CAIRATSGDLYEQYF. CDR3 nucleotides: TGTGCCATCAGGGCGACTAGCGGGGATCTCTACGAGCAGTACTTC.

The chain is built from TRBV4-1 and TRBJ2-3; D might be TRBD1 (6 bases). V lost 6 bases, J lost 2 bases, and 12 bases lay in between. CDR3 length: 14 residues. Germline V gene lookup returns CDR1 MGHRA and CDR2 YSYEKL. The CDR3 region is CASSQDSHTDTQYF. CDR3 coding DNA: TGCGCCAGCAGTCAGGACAGTCACACAGATACGCAGTATTTT.

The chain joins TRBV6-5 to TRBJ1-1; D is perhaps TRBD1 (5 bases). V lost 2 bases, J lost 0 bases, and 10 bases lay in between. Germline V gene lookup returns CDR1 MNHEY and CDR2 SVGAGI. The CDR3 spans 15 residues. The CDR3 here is CASSYQGRMNTEAFF. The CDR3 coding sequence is TGTGCCAGCAGTTACCAGGGCAGGATGAACACTGAAGCTTTCTTT.

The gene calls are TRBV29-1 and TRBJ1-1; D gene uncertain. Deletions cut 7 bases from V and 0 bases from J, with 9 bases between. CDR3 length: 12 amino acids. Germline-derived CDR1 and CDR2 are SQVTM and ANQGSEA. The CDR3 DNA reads TGCAGCGCCAGTTGGATGAACACTGAAGCTTTCTTT. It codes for CSASWMNTEAFF.

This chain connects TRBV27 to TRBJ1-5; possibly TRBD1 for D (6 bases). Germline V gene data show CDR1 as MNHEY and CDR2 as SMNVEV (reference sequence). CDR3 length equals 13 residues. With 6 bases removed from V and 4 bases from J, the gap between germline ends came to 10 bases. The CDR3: CASRRQANQPQHF. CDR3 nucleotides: TGTGCCAGCAGAAGACAGGCGAATCAGCCCCAGCATTTT.

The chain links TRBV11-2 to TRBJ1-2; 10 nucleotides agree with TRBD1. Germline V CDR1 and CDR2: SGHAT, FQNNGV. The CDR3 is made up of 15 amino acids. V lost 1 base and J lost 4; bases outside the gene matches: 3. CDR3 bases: TGTGCCAGCAGCTTAGGGACAGGGGGAGTCTATGGCTACACCTTC. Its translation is CASSLGTGGVYGYTF.